The 24 T cell receptor beta chains in this list originate from one sample, sequenced in a study of blood T cell repertoires in COVID-19. Assay used: immunoSEQ multiplex PCR; TCRdb lists only in-frame clones, some missing. The data show about 89,000 clones, around three quarters seen once. The sample was peripheral blood. These receptors all come from a woman older than 75 with acute or convalescent COVID-19.

The V call is TRBV7-9, the J call TRBJ1-4; 8 bases are a match to TRBD1. With V trimmed by 4 bases and J by 1 base, 5 bases remained unmatched. The CDR3 runs to 16 residues. Germline loops: CDR1 SEHNR, CDR2 FQNEAQ (reference sequence). CDR3 sequence: CASSSGQGITNEKLFF. In DNA form, the CDR3 reads TGTGCCAGCAGCTCCGGACAGGGTATAACTAATGAAAAACTGTTTTTT.

J is TRBJ1-3 and V is TRBV3-1 (or the pseudogene TRBV3-2), with a weak D call TRBD1 (5 bases). Germline CDR1 is LGHDT and CDR2 is YNNKEL (reference sequence). The ends were cut back, 2 bases at V and 0 bases at J, with 11 bases in the middle. CDR3 length: 16 amino acids. Written as DNA, the CDR3 is TGTGCCAGCAGCCAATCCGGGGGTGCCTCTGGAAACACCATATATTTT. Amino acids: CASSQSGGASGNTIYF.

V is TRBV29-1 and J is TRBJ2-2; weak D call: TRBD1 (6 bases). Germline CDR1 reads SQVTM; CDR2 reads ANQGSEA. With 6 bases removed from V and 7 bases from J, the gap between germline ends came to 15 bases. The CDR3 has 13 amino acids. CDR3 amino acids: CSVVTTGLGELFF. The DNA of the CDR3 is TGCAGCGTGGTGACTACAGGGCTCGGGGAGCTGTTTTTT.

The chain employs TRBV4-1 and TRBJ1-6, with 7 bases identical to TRBD1. Germline V CDR1 and CDR2: MGHRA, YSYEKL. The CDR3 covers 16 residues. The V gene end was trimmed by 2 bases and the J gene end by 1 base; junction bases not matched to a gene: 2. CDR3 in DNA: TGCGCCAGCAGCCAACCGACAGGGTCCTATAATTCACCCCTCCACTTT. This encodes CASSQPTGSYNSPLHF.

This chain connects TRBV7-3 to TRBJ1-2; 7 bases agree with TRBD1. Trimming removed 6 bases from V and 8 bases from J; junction bases left unmatched: 9. The CDR3 is made up of 13 amino acids. The V gene's germline CDR1 is SGHTA and CDR2 FQGTGA. CDR3 amino acids: CASSPRQGYGYTF. The CDR3 nucleotides read TGTGCCAGCAGTCCTCGACAGGGATACGGCTACACCTTC.

This clone was detected once. The chain employs TRBV14 and TRBJ2-3, with 11 positions matching TRBD2. This CDR3 is built from 16 residues. Germline lookup yields CDR1 SGHDN and CDR2 FVKESK. Losses at the gene ends were 4 bases for V and 0 bases for J; bases not matched to a gene: 3. CDR3 DNA: TGTGCCAGCAGCCCGGGACTAGCGGATAGCACAGATACGCAGTATTTT. It codes for CASSPGLADSTDTQYF.

In DNA form, the CDR3 reads TGCGCCAGCAGCCAAGAGGGGAGGGGAGAACAGCCCCAGCATTTT. This gives the protein CASSQEGRGEQPQHF. The chain couples TRBV4-1 to TRBJ1-5; D might be TRBD1 (5 bases). Germline V gene data show CDR1 as MGHRA and CDR2 as YSYEKL. CDR3 length: 15 residues. V dropped 0 bases and J dropped 7 bases, with 13 bases sitting between them.

This clone came up once. This chain connects TRBV7-3 to TRBJ1-2; the D is unclear. The CDR3 length is 16 residues. Between the trimmed V and J ends, which lost 4 bases and 0 bases, there was a span of 15 bases. Looked up from germline, CDR1 is SGHTA and CDR2 is FQGTGA. CDR3 region: CASSSYPATPNYGYTF. The CDR3, as DNA: TGTGCCAGCAGCTCCTATCCAGCGACTCCTAACTATGGCTACACCTTC.

This clone occurred once. V usage is TRBV30 and J usage is TRBJ1-5; possible D gene TRBD1, 5 bases. The CDR3 runs 13 residues. The V end was cut by 4 bases, the J end by 6 bases, with 13 bases between. Per germline, CDR1 GTSNPN and CDR2 SVGIG (reference sequence). This CDR3 is CAWKRGAGQPQHF. The CDR3 DNA is TGTGCCTGGAAGCGCGGGGCGGGTCAGCCCCAGCATTTT.

V and J are TRBV12-2 and TRBJ1-3; the DNA was not compared with TRBD1, the D call given in the table. TRBV12-2 is deemed a pseudogene. The CDR3 covers 19 residues. CDR3 in DNA: TGTGCAAGTCGCCGGGGACAGGACCTGATAAAACCCTCTGGAAACACCATATATTTT. It specifies CASRRGQDLIKPSGNTIYF.

V is TRBV5-6 and J is TRBJ1-3; D is ambiguous. The CDR3 has 14 amino acids. Germline assignment: CDR1 SGHDT and CDR2 YYEEEE. Trimming removed 1 base from V and 0 bases from J, with 5 bases in between. DNA for the CDR3: TGTGCCAGCAGCTTGTCGGGCTCTGGAAACACCATATATTTT. Amino acids: CASSLSGSGNTIYF.

CDR3 bases: TGTGCCAGCACCCCTCCGGGACTAGCGGGAGGAGAGCAGTTCTTC. It yields the protein CASTPPGLAGGEQFF. The V and J genes are TRBV6-5 and TRBJ2-1, with TRBD2 identical over 15 bases. V was pared by 7 bases and J by 10 bases, with 8 bases of the junction left unmatched. The CDR3 is 15 amino acids. Germline CDR1 MNHEY, CDR2 SVGAGI.

The J gene is TRBJ1-2, the V gene TRBV30, with TRBD1 matching 8 bases. V gave up 7 bases and J gave up 13 bases; unmatched junction bases: 5. CDR3 length equals 9 residues. The germline gives CDR1 GTSNPN, CDR2 SVGIG (reference sequence). CDR3 sequence reads: CASDRAGTF. The CDR3 region has the DNA TGTGCCTCGGACAGGGCGGGCACCTTC.

The V and J genes are TRBV6-5 and TRBJ1-2; D possibly corresponds to TRBD1 (5 bases). This CDR3 spans 15 amino acids. Germline CDR1 reads MNHEY; CDR2 reads SVGAGI. V lost 2 bases, J lost 4 bases, and 14 bases lay in between. The DNA of the CDR3 is TGTGCCAGCAGTTACGGAATCCAGGGCTCCTATGGCTACACCTTC. This translates into CASSYGIQGSYGYTF.

The gene calls are TRBV27 and TRBJ1-3, with 7 bases that match TRBD1. The ends lost 5 bases at V and 4 bases at J; junction bases unmatched: 8. CDR3 length equals 15 residues. Germline-derived CDR1 and CDR2 are MNHEY and SMNVEV (reference sequence). The CDR3 DNA reads TGTGCCAGCAGTCCACTGACAGGGAAGGGAAACACCATATATTTT. As protein: CASSPLTGKGNTIYF.

The chain recombines TRBV4-2 with TRBJ2-1; maybe TRBD2 (6 bases). CDR1 and CDR2 from the germline V gene are LGHNA and YNFKEQ. The CDR3 totals 18 residues. The V gene lost 0 bases and the J gene lost 4 bases, with 19 bases spanning the gap. CDR3: CASSQDGDSGPLYNEQFF. CDR3 bases: TGTGCCAGCAGCCAAGATGGGGACTCAGGACCTCTATACAATGAGCAGTTCTTC.

This sequence joins TRBV29-1 and TRBJ2-7, with a weak D call TRBD2 (5 bases). This CDR3 is built from 12 residues. Looked up from germline, CDR1 is SQVTM and CDR2 is ANQGSEA. V was cut by 3 bases and J by 5 bases, with 11 bases left in between. Here the CDR3 reads CSVDGVSDEQYF. The CDR3 DNA sequence: TGCAGCGTTGATGGTGTTAGCGACGAGCAGTACTTC.

The chain employs TRBV5-4 and TRBJ2-3, with a weak D call TRBD2 (6 bases). CDR3 size: 14 residues. The V gene lost 4 bases and the J gene lost 7 bases, with 16 bases spanning the gap. In germline, CDR1 is SGHNT, CDR2 YYREEE (reference sequence). CDR3 region: CASSPRDSGNTQYF. The CDR3 bases are TGTGCCAGCAGCCCCCGGGACTCGGGAAATACGCAGTATTTT.

The chain uses TRBV3-1 (or the pseudogene TRBV3-2) and TRBJ2-1; 8 positions match TRBD1. The CDR3 sequence is 14 residues long. Germline V gene data show CDR1 as LGHDT and CDR2 as YNNKEL (reference sequence). With 4 bases clipped from V and 7 bases from J, the junction kept 6 bases outside the gene matches. DNA of the CDR3: TGTGCCAGCAGCCGCAGGGGGCGTTGGAATGAGCAGTTCTTC. It encodes CASSRRGRWNEQFF.

The rearrangement joins TRBV19 to TRBJ2-5; TRBD1 matches 10 bases. Germline V CDR1 and CDR2: LNHDA, SQIVND (reference sequence). The length of the CDR3 is 17 residues. V shed 5 bases, J shed 5 bases, and the junction held 14 bases outside the gene matches. CDR3 DNA sequence: TGTGCCAGTAGTCCAGCTGGTAGGACAGGGGGAAGGGAGACCCAGTACTTC. Translating it yields CASSPAGRTGGRETQYF.

This sequence joins TRBV6-6 and TRBJ2-7; tentatively, D is TRBD1 (5 bases). CDR1 is MNHNY and CDR2 is SVGAGI in the germline V gene (reference sequence). V lost 2 bases to trimming and J lost 3 bases, with 14 bases between them. This CDR3 comprises 15 residues. DNA of the CDR3: TGTGCCAGCAGTTACGGGGCAGTAATGCACTACGAGCAGTACTTC. It encodes CASSYGAVMHYEQYF.

V usage is TRBV5-6 and J usage is TRBJ1-4; possibly TRBD1 for D (5 bases). Between the trimmed V and J ends, which lost 2 bases and 4 bases, there was a span of 12 bases. Per the germline V gene, CDR1 is SGHDT and CDR2 is YYEEEE. The CDR3 is 15 residues long. The DNA for the CDR3 is TGTGCCAGCAGCTTAATCCCGGGGGGTAATGAAAAACTGTTTTTT. As protein: CASSLIPGGNEKLFF. Drawing the rest from reference TRBV5-6 and TRBJ1-4, the complete variable domain is DAGVTQSPTHLIKTRGQQVTLRCSPKSGHDTVSWYQQALGQGPQFIFQYYEEEERQRGNFPDRFSGHQFPNYSSELNVNALLLGDSALYLCASSLIPGGNEKLFFGSGTQLSVL.

This rearrangement joins TRBV18 to TRBJ1-5; D gene ambiguous. Germline V gene data show CDR1 as KGHSH and CDR2 as LQKENI. The length of the CDR3 is 15 residues. Deletions cut 3 bases from V and 1 base from J, with 10 bases between. The chain's CDR3 is CASSPHPRSNQPQHF. The DNA for the CDR3 is TGTGCCAGCTCACCTCACCCTCGGAGCAATCAGCCCCAGCATTTT.

In DNA, the CDR3 is TGCAGCGTCGGACCGGGACAGGGCAACTATGGCTACACCTTC. It yields the protein CSVGPGQGNYGYTF. The rearrangement links TRBV29-1 to TRBJ1-2; 9 nucleotides align to TRBD1. CDR3 length: 14 amino acids. Germline trimming cut 6 bases from V and 2 bases from J; bases unmatched to any gene: 7. Germline V gives CDR1 SQVTM, CDR2 ANQGSEA.